This TCR beta chain is from a study of cytomegalovirus exposure and HLA in healthy donors. Data came from immunoSEQ multiplex PCR; TCRdb stores just in-frame clones and leaves some out. The sample has around 140,000 clones, roughly nine tenths seen once. The CDR3 has 17 residues. The genes are TRBV21-1 and TRBJ2-2; the D call TRBD2 from the table was never checked on the DNA. TRBV21-1 is noted as a pseudogene. Sample: PBMCs. The clonotype comes from a woman between 18 and 30 years old in good health and CMV-seronegative. CDR3 bases: TGTGCCAGCAGCCCTAAAAGGGCGAGGGTTAGGACCGGGGAGCTGTTTTTT. This translates into CASSPKRARVRTGELFF.